The text below deals with one TCR beta chain. Its antigen is unknown. Qualities for individual bases were not recorded, and no much larger clone is one base off. The library relied on the immunoSEQ multiplex PCR assay. As stored in TCRdb, this immuneACCESS dataset retains in-frame rearrangements with V and J assigned. A fraction of the clones does not appear; measured against another copy, unresolved V genes explain less than half of the discrepancy, and the remainder lacks a known reason. Counted in this sample were about 84,000 clones; about two thirds of them appeared once. The ten largest clones take up roughly an eighth of the sample. This specimen comes from a study of radiotherapy plus CTLA-4 blockade in lung cancer (dated by TCRdb to 2016 to 2019). Some background on the complete study: Objective responses occurred in roughly 20% of enrolled patients, and 30% to 35% achieved disease control. General conclusions and limits of the study: After treatment with radiotherapy and ipilimumab, TCR clones that came from tumors expanded in the peripheral blood. Increased serum interferon-beta after radiation, together with early dynamic changes in blood T cell clones, were reported to be the strongest predictors of response.

Focal radiation therapy combined with CTLA-4 blockade (ipilimumab) was tested in patients with chemo-refractory metastatic non-small-cell lung cancer. The germline V gene encodes CDR1 SGDLS and CDR2 YYNGEE. The cysteine opens and the phenylalanine closes a CDR3 of 15 amino acids. Only the CDR3 part of the read is kept: 45 bases, read in frame from the first base. The junction shows trimming of 0 bases on V and 2 bases on J, and the gene matches do not reach 4 bases of it. The sequence was obtained from a human donor with non-small cell lung cancer that progressed on radiotherapy plus ipilimumab. This sequence uses TRBV9 and TRBJ2-7; 8 bases in the junction line up with TRBD2. The sample here was peripheral blood, taken from a patient treated with radiotherapy plus ipilimumab. The CDR3 reads as follows: CASSVGGGGPYEQYF. The bases are TGTGCCAGCAGCGTAGGGGGCGGGGGGCCCTACGAGCAGTACTTC.